This TCR beta chain was obtained from a study of T cell clonality in common variable immunodeficiency. The V gene lost 4 bases and the J gene lost 2 bases, with 9 bases spanning the gap. CDR3 length equals 14 residues. CDR1 and CDR2 from the germline V gene are SGHRS and YFSETQ. TCRdb's copy holds only in-frame clones and misses some; the assay was immunoSEQ multiplex PCR. The sample has approximately 29,000 clones, none seen only once. CVID meant reduced serum IgG, IgA and/or IgM plus specific antibody deficiency. Each donor provided roughly 4.5 to 8 ml of heparinized whole blood. This clone was seen at least ten times. As yet, its antigen is unknown. The read ends 3 residues shy of where the CDR3 ends; the end is completed using the germline J gene. Study results and caveats: TCRbeta clonality was increased in CVID versus healthy controls. Fewer deletions and N-nucleotide insertions were reportedly seen in common variable immunodeficiency TCR beta sequences.

Sample: peripheral blood mononuclear cells. This sequence was found in a human donor with common variable immunodeficiency. This chain connects TRBV5-1 to TRBJ1-4; D gene unclear. Incomplete CDR3 DNA: TGCGCCAGCAGCGTCGTATCGACTAATGAAAAA. The encoded protein is CASSVVSTNEK. Given in full, the CDR3 is CASSVVSTNEKLFF.